The present entry profiles one TCR beta chain with its context. This clonotype was observed many times. No antigen is known for it. No clone much larger than this one lies a single base away; base qualities are absent. The germline V gene specifies SGHAT as CDR1 and FQNNGV as CDR2. Trimming leaves V shorter by 5 bases and J shorter by 5 bases, with the junction holding 10 bases beyond the gene matches. From its cysteine to its phenylalanine, the CDR3 spans 16 amino acids. The retained sequence is limited to the CDR3, 48 bases, with the frame set at the first base. The entry originates in a study of naive and memory T cell subsets (dated by TCRdb to 2016 to 2017). The study in broad terms: Sorted naive and memory T cell subsets from peripheral blood were analyzed in the study using a UMI-based, open-source pipeline for TCR alpha and beta sequencing. Complete agreement was observed between the functional CMV T cell responses and the IgG serology results. RNA was DNase-treated and reverse transcribed with TCR constant-region primers, mostly using SuperScript III.

The method was UMI-ligation and nested PCR. To cover both TRBC1 and TRBC2, the beta constant-region primer consisted of an equimolar mix of two oligonucleotides. The ligated cDNA went through four rounds of PCR with nested alpha and beta constant-region primers together with the SP2 primer. A single-stranded oligonucleotide carrying the SP2 primer and a 12-nucleotide UMI was ligated to the 3' end of the cDNA by T4 RNA ligase 1. The ligation reaction was kept at 16 degrees C for about 19-24 hours. To avoid over-amplification, PCR2 was usually performed as a SYBR Green qPCR and halted once a predetermined threshold was reached. Apart from the first purification, every purification step used Agencourt AMPure XP magnetic beads. Library quantification was done by Qubit, followed by a TapeStation check on which the main peak was expected at around 650 bp. The pooled libraries were sequenced on an Illumina MiSeq using v2 2x251 paired-end kits, which usually yielded roughly 0.9-2 million reads per sample. Each sample was pooled at 4 nM, and roughly 5-7% PhiX was included to help cluster recognition. In the original analysis: FASTQ reads processed by Demultiplexor were assigned V and J genes by Decombinator through tag matching that tolerated a single base-pair mismatch. By using UMIs, Collapsinator corrected both sequencing errors and the frequency errors caused by PCR heterogeneity. CDR3Translator translated TCRs and extracted CDR3s from the conserved cysteine to the FGXG phenylalanine, flagging non-productive sequences. Gini, Shannon entropy and inverse Simpson indices were calculated on repertoires that had been subsampled to equal numbers of UMI-defined TCRs. Clonotype abundance distributions were fitted to a power law by maximum likelihood within the linear range. Similar UMI counts, unique TCR numbers and clonal distributions were obtained with the pipeline and with MIGEC on one naive CD8 sample. Repertoires were searched for about 7,000 CMV-associated CDR3 sequences compiled from VDJdb and a published dataset. The public reads were reprocessed in TCRdb via fastp at Q25 and MiXCR, keeping in-frame beta chains. Identical CDR3 protein sequences are pooled into one entry, listed with their most common genes and DNA. For this entry, the V and J calls and clone size follow TCRdb and not the study's own pipeline. The sample table contains 95,000 to 150,000 distinct CDR3 sequences; only one count was recorded for 35% to 40% of them. The top ten clones comprise approximately 0.87% of the sample.

The research as a whole found: The repertoire findings for the naive and memory subsets could not be validated against a ground truth, as none was available. A power law was followed by TCR abundance, with an exponent that differed between naive and memory subsets but was consistent across the three individuals. After error correction, only a single occurrence was seen for over 95% of naive TCR sequences, so much steeper abundance distributions were produced than in memory subsets. Clonotypes were defined as single alpha or beta chain sequences, not paired alpha/beta receptors. Gini index rose and Shannon and inverse Simpson diversity fell from naive through CM, EM and EMRA in both CD4 and CD8 cells. RNA-based TCR counts may be affected by expression changes linked to T cell activation and differentiation.

Separate amplification of TCR alpha and beta chain libraries was performed from the second PCR step onward. The CMV status of each donor was determined by measuring IFNgamma production from CD4+ T cells after fresh PBMCs had been stimulated overnight with CMV viral lysate. CD4 T cells were positively selected with Miltenyi beads, followed by positive selection of CD8 T cells from the CD4-negative fraction. After staining for CD3, CD4, CD8, CD45RA, CD27 and a live/dead dye, cells were sorted on a BD Aria II into four subsets based on CD45RA and CD27. A few healthy volunteers provided blood, and the blood of each volunteer was split into CD4 and CD8 T cells and then into four differentiation subsets. About 120 ml of peripheral blood was drawn per donor, and PBMC were isolated by Ficoll-Paque PLUS density-gradient centrifugation. Sorted cells were lysed in RLT buffer, after which RNA was extracted using a Qiagen RNeasy kit and stored at -80 degrees C.

The V and J genes are TRBV11-2 and TRBJ2-5; a stretch of 11 junction bases matches TRBD1. The specimen was central memory CD4+ T cells from blood. Per the publication, the cell subset or site label means: central memory, CD45RA- CD27+. This sequence originates from a human donor in good health. Here the CDR3 is given as CASSRGQGAFLETQYF. The DNA reads TGTGCCAGCAGCCGCGGACAGGGGGCGTTTCTGGAGACCCAGTACTTC.